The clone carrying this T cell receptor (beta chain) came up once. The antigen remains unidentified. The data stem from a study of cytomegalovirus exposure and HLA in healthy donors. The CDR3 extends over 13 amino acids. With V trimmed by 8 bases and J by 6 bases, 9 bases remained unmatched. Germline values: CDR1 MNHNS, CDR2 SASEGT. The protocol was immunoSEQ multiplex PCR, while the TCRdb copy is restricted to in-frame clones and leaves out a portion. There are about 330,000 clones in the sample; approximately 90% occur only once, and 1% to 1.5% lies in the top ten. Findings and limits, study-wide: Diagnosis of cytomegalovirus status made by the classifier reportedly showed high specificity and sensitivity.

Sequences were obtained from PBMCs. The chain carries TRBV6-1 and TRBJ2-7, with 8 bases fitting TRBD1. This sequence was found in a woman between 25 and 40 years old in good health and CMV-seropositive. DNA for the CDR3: TGTGCCAGCTCCCCGGACAGGGTAGGCGAGCAGTACTTC. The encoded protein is CASSPDRVGEQYF.